These 10 T cell receptor beta chains were sequenced from one sample in a study of tumor-infiltrating lymphocytes in primary liver carcinoma. Co-extraction yielded RNA and DNA from roughly 20-30 mg of unsorted bulk tissue. The input was approximately 500 ng total RNA; TCR beta cDNA was made from it with a constant-region primer. Slightly modified ARM-PCR with three nested multiplex PCR rounds yielded TCR beta libraries. Each of the first two PCR rounds ran roughly 9 cycles with TRBV1-TRBV30 forward and C-beta reverse primers. TCRdb analysed the multiplex PCR reads with MiXCR anew, one entry per CDR3 protein. The sample yields tens of thousands of distinct CDR3 sequences, 72% seen once. Sequenced: liver tumor tissue from sampling region 1. As for subset: tumor region T1, superior pole. The origin of the receptors is a man aged 40-49 years with primary liver carcinoma and hepatitis B virus infection.

This clonotype was counted at least ten times. This rearrangement joins TRBV12-3 or TRBV12-4 to TRBJ2-7; D tentatively fits TRBD1 or TRBD2 (5 bases each). Trimming took off 3 bases at V and 5 bases at J, with 8 bases between the two ends. The CDR3 runs to 12 residues. Here the CDR3 reads CASSFGGNEQYF. The CDR3 bases are TGTGCCAGCAGTTTTGGGGGTAACGAGCAGTACTTC.

The gene calls are TRBV6-1 and TRBJ2-7; D call uncertain. The CDR3 contains 11 residues. Trimming left V 10 bases short and J 4 bases short, with 11 bases between. Germline V CDR1 and CDR2: MNHNS, SASEGT. For the CDR3, the DNA is TGTGCCAAGAGTGATTGGTACGAGCAGTACTTC. It yields the protein CAKSDWYEQYF.

This chain uses TRBV15 with TRBJ2-1; D may be TRBD2 (6 bases). The CDR3 sequence is 12 residues long. V lost 9 bases and J lost 12, with 18 bases in between. CDR1 and CDR2 (germline): LNHNV, YYDKDF (reference sequence). The CDR3 is CATNHAGTPQFF. CDR3 nucleotide sequence: TGTGCCACTAATCATGCTGGGACTCCGCAGTTCTTC.

With regard to this clonotype: Being one base from a much bigger clone, this may be a read error. This chain links TRBV7-8 with TRBJ2-1, with TRBD2 matching over 15 bases. The CDR3 is 19 amino acids. Germline V lookup: CDR1 SGHVS, CDR2 FQNEAQ. The CDR3 here is CASSLAGTSGRFYYNEQLF. The CDR3 bases are TGTGCCAGCAGCTTAGCAGGGACTAGCGGGAGGTTTTACTACAATGAGCAGCTCTTC.

This chain links TRBV28 with TRBJ1-3; a weak D match, TRBD1 (6 bases). CDR1 is MDHEN and CDR2 is SYDVKM in the germline V gene. Between the trimmed V and J ends, which lost 5 bases and 0 bases, there was a span of 23 bases. This CDR3 is built from 19 residues. The CDR3 loop is CASSPRTVRSDTSGNTIYF. The CDR3 nucleotides read TGTGCCAGCAGTCCCCGGACAGTGCGATCGGATACCTCTGGAAACACCATATATTTT.

As to this clonotype: At one of its ends the junction is not consistent with the germline gene, which may arise from a read error. V is TRBV4-1 and J is TRBJ2-1; 7 nucleotides align to TRBD2. The germline V gene encodes CDR1 MGHRA and CDR2 YSYEKL. The CDR3 covers 15 residues. The CDR3 sequence: CAISQAGQWLNEQFF. Here the CDR3 DNA reads TGCGCCATCAGCCAAGCGGGGCAGTGGCTGAATGAGCAGTTCTTC.

The V call is TRBV12-5, the J call TRBJ2-3; D is uncertain. Per the germline V gene, CDR1 is LGHNT and CDR2 is FRNRAP. The ends were cut back, 11 bases at V and 4 bases at J, with 10 bases in the middle. This CDR3 is 11 amino acids long. The chain's CDR3 is CAGFGPDTQYF. CDR3 DNA sequence: TGTGCTGGTTTTGGACCAGATACGCAGTATTTT.

This clonotype has only one observation. V usage is TRBV5-1 and J usage is TRBJ2-5, with unresolved D. Germline loops: CDR1 SGHRS, CDR2 YFSETQ. V shed 1 base and J shed 9 bases, with 16 bases lying between them. The CDR3 runs 14 residues. As DNA, the CDR3 is TGCGCCAGCAGCTTGCGGCATGACGGTGAGTCCCAGTACTTC. This sequence encodes CASSLRHDGESQYF.

This clonotype was picked up many times. This rearrangement joins TRBV7-9 to TRBJ2-3, with no clear D. The V end was cut by 3 bases, the J end by 5 bases, with 6 bases between. The length of the CDR3 is 12 residues. Germline V gene lookup returns CDR1 SEHNR and CDR2 FQNEAQ (reference sequence). CDR3: CASSFSGDTQYF. The CDR3 DNA sequence: TGTGCCAGCAGCTTTTCCGGAGATACGCAGTATTTT.

This clonotype has only one observation. Relative to the germline gene, one junction end is altered; a read error may explain this. CDR3 loop: CTSREIETGELFF. As DNA, the CDR3 is TGCACCAGCAGAGAAATCGAAACCGGGGAGCTGTTTTTT. The gene calls are TRBV10-1 and TRBJ2-2; D remains unclear. The CDR3 contains 13 residues. From germline, CDR1 is WNHNN and CDR2 SYGVQD (reference sequence).